Listed below are T cell receptor beta chains from one sample, sequenced in a study of T-cell memory formation after mild COVID-19. TCRdb used MiXCR to reprocess the 5' RACE reads, holding one entry per CDR3 protein. The sample lists approximately 89,000 distinct CDR3 sequences, approximately 25% seen once, with roughly two fifths in the top ten. Specimen: PBMCs or a T cell subset sorted from them (not recorded which). These receptors all come from a man younger than 35 who had mild COVID-19 (a few samples of this study predate the infection). Cell type and time point are not known. CDR3s include the opening cysteine and the closing phenylalanine or tryptophan. The size field is filled for only some rows; it gives once, few, many or a size class.

TRBJ2-1,13,TRBV29-1,.,CSVDGVTYNEQFF
TRBJ2-5,13,TRBV5-1,few,CASREARQETQYF
TRBJ2-7,15,TRBV20-1,.,CSARDRGGGSYEQYF
TRBJ2-5,13,TRBV4-1,.,CASSQRIMETQYF
TRBJ2-3,14,TRBV7-9,.,CASSSLGGLDTQYF
TRBJ2-1,14,TRBV3-1,few,CASASAADDNEQFF
TRBJ2-3,16,TRBV29-1,many,CSAIIRGHSTTDTQYF
TRBJ2-5,16,TRBV6-5,.,CASTHGGDPTEGGQYF
TRBJ2-2,16,TRBV20-1,few,CSARDPDRMNTGELFF
TRBJ2-1,13,TRBV5-4,.,CASQGTSYNEQFF
TRBJ2-1,14,TRBV27,many,CASYGLHSYNEQFF
TRBJ1-2,14,TRBV30,.,CAWSVGGSGYGYTF
TRBJ1-5,16,TRBV12-3/TRBV12-4,.,CASSFTGFGTNQPQHF
TRBJ2-5,17,TRBV11-2,many,CASSKKTGTGATETQYF
TRBJ2-1,13,TRBV4-1,.,CASSRGDANEQFF
TRBJ2-5,14,TRBV21-1,.,CASSKGTGQETQYF
TRBJ2-3,15,TRBV7-2,few,CASSLGLAGGNTQYF
TRBJ2-5,13,TRBV4-3,few,CASSHEPTGTQYF
TRBJ2-3,15,TRBV3-1,.,CASSHPTGTADTQYF
TRBJ1-1,14,TRBV28,few,CASSSQGLNTEAFF
TRBJ2-5,14,TRBV20-1,few,CSAREKRGWETQYF
TRBJ2-3,18,TRBV5-1,many,CASSFRFQGTPVADTQYF
TRBJ2-1,14,TRBV15,few,CATSRDTRGNEQFF
TRBJ2-1,15,TRBV5-1,.,CASSLEGPSMNEQFF
TRBJ2-7,14,TRBV10-3,few,CAISDGQGAYEQYF
TRBJ2-1,15,TRBV7-2,once,CASSLARGRHNERFF
TRBJ2-5,16,TRBV7-2,few,CASSLAGQGAMETQYF
TRBJ2-1,14,TRBV4-3,.,CASSQATGYNEQFF
TRBJ2-1,15,TRBV7-9,few,CASSKDGGTYNEQFF
TRBJ1-2,14,TRBV6-6,few,CASSYPRPNYGYTF
TRBJ2-1,14,TRBV7-9,few,CASSPRTENNEQFF
TRBJ1-3,10,TRBV21-1,few,CASTDSSIYF
TRBJ2-3,13,TRBV7-8,few,CASSRRPTDTQYF
TRBJ2-3,12,TRBV6-2/TRBV6-3,few,CASSYHGDTQYF
TRBJ2-1,14,TRBV6-5,.,CASKGTASYNEQFF
TRBJ1-2,18,TRBV9,.,CASSATTGTPISNYGYTF
TRBJ2-3,15,TRBV6-2/TRBV6-3,.,CASSYLAGASDTQYF
TRBJ2-5,14,TRBV7-9,.,CASSPGERRETQYF
TRBJ2-1,15,TRBV15,.,CATSSDRGPLNEQFF
TRBJ1-2,12,TRBV19,.,CASKKGVEGYTF
TRBJ1-5,15,TRBV10-3,.,CAIREGLGGNQPQHF
TRBJ1-4,14,TRBV27,few,CASRTSGNREKLFF
TRBJ1-2,13,TRBV27,.,CASSTTGFYGYTF
TRBJ2-1,16,TRBV7-9,few,CASSFMGAQGHNEQFF
TRBJ2-3,15,TRBV20-1,many,CSARVSGGLVDTQYF
TRBJ2-5,15,TRBV3-1,few,CASTAPGLAVETQYF
TRBJ1-2,13,TRBV29-1,.,CSVEDRLNYGYTF
TRBJ1-3,16,TRBV6-5,.,CASSLTGSTSGNTIYF
TRBJ1-1,14,TRBV27,.,CASSFAGMNTEAFF
TRBJ2-5,14,TRBV5-1,many,CASSLTGEQETQYF
TRBJ2-7,15,TRBV5-1,once,CASSLETGLAYEQYF
TRBJ2-1,12,TRBV4-3,.,CASSQDRREQFF
TRBJ1-6,13,TRBV7-2,many,CASSPLHNSPLHF
TRBJ1-5,14,TRBV12-3/TRBV12-4,few,CASSFEPPNQPQHF
TRBJ2-3,13,TRBV12-3/TRBV12-4,many,CASSWGAADTQYF